This section outlines one T cell receptor beta chain sequence together with its context. Its specificity is unknown. This sample stems from a study of cytomegalovirus exposure and HLA in healthy donors. Vbeta (60) and Jbeta (13) primers were used in the PCR. Sequencing was performed with immunoSEQ multiplex PCR; in TCRdb, only in-frame clones are kept and a portion is missing. The sample has more than 130,000 clones, 75% to 80% seen once. Study-level points and caveats: Reportedly, HLA-A and HLA-B alleles of most subjects were accurately predicted from TCR beta. Most of the TCR beta V segments (in an earlier analysis) were productive either about 87% or about 30% of the time. Across HLA loci, a later analysis found differing TCR association rates, with DRB1 most and HLA-C fewest. According to a later analysis, donors in an Asian-associated ancestry cluster reportedly had fewer N-insertions than the approximately 670-donor mean.

The receptor's source is a woman aged 45-65 years in good health and CMV-seronegative. Sequencing input: PBMCs.

The CDR3 nucleotides read TGTGCCAGCAGCTCCCGGGACAGGGGATACGAGCAGTACTTC. Protein product: CASSSRDRGYEQYF. The chain employs TRBV13 and TRBJ2-7, with 10 bases fitting TRBD1. CDR3 length: 14 residues. The germline V gene encodes CDR1 PRHDT and CDR2 FYEKMQ (reference sequence). V lost 4 bases to trimming and J lost 4 bases; unmatched junction nucleotides: 4.